This is a list of T cell receptor beta chains from one sample in a study of Graves' ophthalmopathy and Graves' hyperthyroidism. TCRdb recomputed calls from the multiplex PCR reads with MiXCR, one row per CDR3 protein. The sample shows about 39,000 distinct CDR3 sequences, approximately 50% of them seen only once. The sequenced material came from peripheral blood. The receptors were gathered from an adult woman with stable Graves' hyperthyroidism. The CDR3 runs from the conserved cysteine through the conserved F or W. The order of the fields is CDR3 protein, CDR3 DNA, clone size, J gene, D gene, V gene. D genes are given only for firm matches. The listing skips clone size in some rows; elsewhere it reads once, few, many or a size class.

CDR3: CATTDAGNTIYF
DNA: TGTGCCACTACTGACGCTGGAAACACCATATATTTT
size: many
J: TRBJ1-3
D: .
V: TRBV24-1

CDR3: CASSLHSGPYEQYF
DNA: TGTGCCAGCAGCTTACATAGTGGGCCCTACGAGCAGTACTTC
size: many
J: TRBJ2-7
D: .
V: TRBV11-2

CDR3: CASSGLAGGPTDTQYF
DNA: TGTGCCAGCTCAGGACTAGCGGGAGGGCCGACAGATACGCAGTATTTT
size: .
J: TRBJ2-3
D: TRBD2
V: TRBV2

CDR3: CASSIVSVSGYEQYF
DNA: TGTGCCAGCAGCATCGTTAGCGTGAGTGGTTACGAGCAGTACTTC
size: many
J: TRBJ2-7
D: .
V: TRBV13

CDR3: CASSPVEWAWGANTGELFF
DNA: TGTGCCAGCAGCCCAGTAGAGTGGGCATGGGGCGCGAACACCGGGGAGCTGTTTTTT
size: .
J: TRBJ2-2
D: .
V: TRBV9

CDR3: CAWSVLLATRTGELFF
DNA: TGTGCCTGGAGTGTACTATTGGCTACCAGGACCGGGGAGCTGTTTTTT
size: many
J: TRBJ2-2
D: .
V: TRBV30

CDR3: CASSTDRGYGYTF
DNA: TGTGCCAGTAGTACGGACAGGGGCTATGGCTACACCTTC
size: .
J: TRBJ1-2
D: TRBD1
V: TRBV19

CDR3: CASSLAGTGIQPQHF
DNA: TGTGCCAGCAGCTTGGCCGGGACAGGAATTCAGCCCCAGCATTTT
size: .
J: TRBJ1-5
D: TRBD1
V: TRBV7-9

CDR3: CASGNGPYEQYF
DNA: TGTGCCAGCGGTAACGGCCCCTACGAGCAGTACTTC
size: many
J: TRBJ2-7
D: .
V: TRBV7-3

CDR3: CASSPRDRGEKLFF
DNA: TGCGCCAGCAGCCCCCGGGACAGGGGCGAAAAACTGTTTTTT
size: many
J: TRBJ1-4
D: TRBD1
V: TRBV5-1

CDR3: CASSFLAGDRETQYF
DNA: TGTGCCAGCAGCTTTCTAGCGGGAGATCGAGAGACCCAGTACTTC
size: .
J: TRBJ2-5
D: TRBD2
V: TRBV13

CDR3: CASSVIDRVTYEQYF
DNA: TGTGCCAGCAGTGTCATTGACAGGGTAACCTACGAGCAGTACTTC
size: .
J: TRBJ2-7
D: TRBD1
V: TRBV6-1

CDR3: CASSPGQGAYGGSGNTIYF
DNA: TGTGCCAGCAGTCCGGGACAGGGGGCCTATGGGGGCTCTGGAAACACCATATATTTT
size: many
J: TRBJ1-3
D: TRBD1
V: TRBV28

CDR3: CATSPGTGYTPQHF
DNA: TGTGCCACCAGCCCGGGGACAGGGTATACGCCCCAGCATTTT
size: medium-sized
J: TRBJ1-5
D: TRBD1
V: TRBV24-1

CDR3: CASSLAGRGYEQYF
DNA: TGTGCCAGCAGTTTGGCAGGGAGAGGCTACGAGCAGTACTTC
size: many
J: TRBJ2-7
D: .
V: TRBV12-3/TRBV12-4

CDR3: CASSYQLGNEQFF
DNA: TGTGCCAGCAGTTACCAATTAGGGAATGAGCAGTTCTTC
size: few
J: TRBJ2-1
D: .
V: TRBV6-5

CDR3: CASRTGATNEKLFF
DNA: TGTGCCAGCAGGACGGGGGCAACTAATGAAAAACTGTTTTTT
size: .
J: TRBJ1-4
D: .
V: TRBV25-1

CDR3: CASSLGALAAHYEQYF
DNA: TGCGCCAGCAGCTTGGGGGCCCTAGCGGCCCACTACGAGCAGTACTTC
size: many
J: TRBJ2-7
D: TRBD2
V: TRBV5-1

CDR3: CASSLGDRSYEQYF
DNA: TGTGCCAGCAGCTTGGGGGACAGGAGTTACGAGCAGTACTTC
size: .
J: TRBJ2-7
D: TRBD1
V: TRBV7-9

CDR3: CAISEDTGGAYGYTF
DNA: TGTGCCATCTCCGAGGATACAGGGGGCGCCTATGGCTACACCTTC
size: medium-sized
J: TRBJ1-2
D: TRBD1
V: TRBV10-3

CDR3: CATYEQYF
DNA: TGTGCCACCTACGAGCAGTACTTC
size: .
J: TRBJ2-7
D: .
V: TRBV27

CDR3: CASSTSGGWTDTQYF
DNA: TGTGCCAGTAGTACGTCAGGGGGTTGGACAGATACGCAGTATTTT
size: many
J: TRBJ2-3
D: TRBD1
V: TRBV19

CDR3: CASSQDSGTGSYEQYF
DNA: TGTGCCAGCAGCCAAGATTCAGGGACAGGTTCCTACGAGCAGTACTTC
size: many
J: TRBJ2-7
D: TRBD1
V: TRBV9

CDR3: CSARGYGAEAFF
DNA: TGCAGTGCTAGGGGGTACGGGGCTGAAGCTTTCTTT
size: many
J: TRBJ1-1
D: .
V: TRBV20-1

CDR3: CASSPYRGTKALF
DNA: TGCGCCAGCAGCCCCTACAGGGGAACTAAAGCTCTCTTT
size: once
J: TRBJ1-1
D: TRBD1
V: TRBV5-1

CDR3: CASSLAGGVETQYF
DNA: TGTGCCAGCAGCTTAGCTGGGGGAGTTGAGACCCAGTACTTC
size: medium-sized
J: TRBJ2-5
D: .
V: TRBV7-8

CDR3: CATAGGGDTDTQYF
DNA: TGTGCCACCGCTGGGGGGGGGGACACAGATACGCAGTATTTT
size: .
J: TRBJ2-3
D: TRBD2
V: TRBV15

CDR3: CASSLGGTRYAGQYF
DNA: TGTGCCAGCAGCTTGGGGGGGACTCGGTACGCCGGGCAGTACTTC
size: .
J: TRBJ2-7
D: .
V: TRBV5-4

CDR3: CSSYSIGGETQYF
DNA: TGCAGCAGTTACTCGATCGGGGGGGAGACCCAGTACTTC
size: once
J: TRBJ2-5
D: TRBD2
V: TRBV29-1

CDR3: CSALAGATYEQYF
DNA: TGCAGTGCCTTAGCGGGAGCCACCTACGAGCAGTACTTC
size: once
J: TRBJ2-7
D: TRBD2
V: TRBV20-1

CDR3: CASSEQRLAQETQYF
DNA: TGTGCCAGCAGCGAACAGCGACTAGCGCAAGAGACCCAGTACTTC
size: .
J: TRBJ2-5
D: TRBD2
V: TRBV7-3

CDR3: CASSAWPPMAEYGYTF
DNA: TGTGCCAGCAGCGCCTGGCCGCCCATGGCAGAATATGGCTACACCTTC
size: many
J: TRBJ1-2
D: .
V: TRBV9

CDR3: CSAPDRGREQYF
DNA: TGCAGTGCCCCTGACAGGGGTCGCGAGCAGTACTTC
size: many
J: TRBJ2-7
D: TRBD1
V: TRBV20-1

CDR3: CASSTSGQGAYEQYF
DNA: TGTGCCAGCAGTACATCCGGACAGGGGGCCTACGAGCAGTACTTC
size: many
J: TRBJ2-7
D: TRBD1
V: TRBV27

CDR3: CASTGTGDNTGELFF
DNA: TGTGCCAGCACCGGGACCGGGGATAACACCGGGGAGCTGTTTTTT
size: medium-sized
J: TRBJ2-2
D: .
V: TRBV7-9

CDR3: CSVEGEGKLFF
DNA: TGCAGCGTTGAAGGAGAGGGAAAACTGTTTTTT
size: medium-sized
J: TRBJ1-4
D: .
V: TRBV29-1

CDR3: CAWSVWDSLSNEQFF
DNA: TGTGCCTGGAGTGTATGGGACTCCCTTAGCAATGAGCAGTTCTTC
size: few
J: TRBJ2-1
D: .
V: TRBV30

CDR3: CAGSYRGITEAFF
DNA: TGTGCCGGCAGTTATCGGGGGATCACTGAAGCTTTCTTT
size: once
J: TRBJ1-1
D: .
V: TRBV6-5